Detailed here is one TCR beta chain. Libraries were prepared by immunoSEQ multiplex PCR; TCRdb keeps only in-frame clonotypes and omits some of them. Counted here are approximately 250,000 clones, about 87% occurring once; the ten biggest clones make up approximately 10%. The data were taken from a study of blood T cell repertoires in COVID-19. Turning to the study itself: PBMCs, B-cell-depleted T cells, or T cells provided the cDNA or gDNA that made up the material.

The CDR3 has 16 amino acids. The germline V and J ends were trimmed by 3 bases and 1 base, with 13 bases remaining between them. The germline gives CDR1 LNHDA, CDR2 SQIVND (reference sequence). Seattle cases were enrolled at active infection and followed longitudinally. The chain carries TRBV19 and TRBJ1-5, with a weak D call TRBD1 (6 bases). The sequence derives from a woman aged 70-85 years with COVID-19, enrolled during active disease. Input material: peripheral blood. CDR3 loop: CASSMYGQRSNQPQHF. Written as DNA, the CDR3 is TGTGCCAGTAGTATGTACGGACAGCGCAGCAATCAGCCCCAGCATTTT.